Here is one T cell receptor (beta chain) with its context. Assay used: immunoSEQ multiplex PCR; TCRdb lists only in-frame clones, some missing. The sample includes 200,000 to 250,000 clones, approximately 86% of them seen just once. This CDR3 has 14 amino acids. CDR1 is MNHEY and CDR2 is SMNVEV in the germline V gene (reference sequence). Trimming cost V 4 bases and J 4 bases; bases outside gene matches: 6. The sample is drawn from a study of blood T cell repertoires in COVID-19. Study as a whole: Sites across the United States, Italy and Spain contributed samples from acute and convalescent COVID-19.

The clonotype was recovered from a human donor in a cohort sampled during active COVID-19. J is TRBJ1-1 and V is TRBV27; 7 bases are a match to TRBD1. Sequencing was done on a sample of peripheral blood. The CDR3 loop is CASSSTGRPTEAFF. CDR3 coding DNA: TGTGCCAGCAGTTCGACAGGGAGACCCACTGAAGCTTTCTTT.